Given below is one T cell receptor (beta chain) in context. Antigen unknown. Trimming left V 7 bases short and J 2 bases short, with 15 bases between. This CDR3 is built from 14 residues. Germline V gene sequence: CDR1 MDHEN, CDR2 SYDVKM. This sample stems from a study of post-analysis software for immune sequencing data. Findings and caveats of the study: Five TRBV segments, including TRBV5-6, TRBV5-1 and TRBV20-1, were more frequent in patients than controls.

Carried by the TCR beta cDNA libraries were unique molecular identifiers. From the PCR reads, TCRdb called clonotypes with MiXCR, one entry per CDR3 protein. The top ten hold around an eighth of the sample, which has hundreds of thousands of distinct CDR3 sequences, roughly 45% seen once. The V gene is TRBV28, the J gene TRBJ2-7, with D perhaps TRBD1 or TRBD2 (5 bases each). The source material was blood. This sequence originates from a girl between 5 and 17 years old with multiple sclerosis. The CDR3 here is CASTPDGAAYEQYF. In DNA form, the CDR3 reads TGTGCCAGCACCCCCGACGGGGCTGCCTACGAGCAGTACTTC.